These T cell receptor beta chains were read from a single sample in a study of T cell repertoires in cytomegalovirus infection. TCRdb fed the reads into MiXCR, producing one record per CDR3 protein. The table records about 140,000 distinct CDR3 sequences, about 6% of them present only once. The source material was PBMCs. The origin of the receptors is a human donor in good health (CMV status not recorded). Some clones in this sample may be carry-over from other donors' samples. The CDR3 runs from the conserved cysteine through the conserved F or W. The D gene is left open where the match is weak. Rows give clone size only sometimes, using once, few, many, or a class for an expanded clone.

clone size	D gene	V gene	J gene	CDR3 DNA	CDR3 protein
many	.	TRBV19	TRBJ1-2	TGTGCCAGTAGTTTCCTTCAAGCGCCTAACTATGGCTACACCTTC	CASSFLQAPNYGYTF
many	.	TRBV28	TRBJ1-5	TGTGCCAGCGACACCCCTCGAACCGATCAGCCCCAGCATTTT	CASDTPRTDQPQHF
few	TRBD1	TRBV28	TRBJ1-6	TGTGCCAGCAGTTTCCGGACAGGCAATTCACCCCTCCACTTT	CASSFRTGNSPLHF
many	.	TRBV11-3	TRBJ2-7	TGTGCCAGCAGCGAGGGAAGGCACTACGAGCAGTACTTC	CASSEGRHYEQYF
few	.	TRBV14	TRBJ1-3	TGTGCCAGCAGCTCCATCAGCACCATATATTTT	CASSSISTIYF
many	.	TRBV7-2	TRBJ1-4	TGTGCCAGCAGCCCGAGGCAGGGGACTAATGAAAAACTGTTTTTT	CASSPRQGTNEKLFF
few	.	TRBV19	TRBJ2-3	TGTGCCAGTAGTGGATATGGGGGGGGGCTCGGAGATACGCAGTATTTT	CASSGYGGGLGDTQYF
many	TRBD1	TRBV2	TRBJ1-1	TGTGCCAGCACCGAAAATACAGGGGTGAACACTGAAGCTTTCTTT	CASTENTGVNTEAFF
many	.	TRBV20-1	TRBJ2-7	TGCAGTGCTAGAGATCCGTGGGCTAGATTGGATCGGGAGCAGTACTTC	CSARDPWARLDREQYF
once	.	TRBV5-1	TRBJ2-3	TGCGCCAGCAGCTTGCGTTTGGCGGTCACCAGAGATACGCAGTATTTT	CASSLRLAVTRDTQYF
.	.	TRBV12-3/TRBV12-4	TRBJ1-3	TGTGCCAGCAGCCGACGACAAGGGCTTGGAAACACCATATATTTT	CASSRRQGLGNTIYF
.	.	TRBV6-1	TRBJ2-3	TGTGCCAGCAGTATCTCAGGCGGCACAGATACGCAGTATTTT	CASSISGGTDTQYF
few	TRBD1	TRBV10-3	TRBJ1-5	TGTGCCGCCAGGACAGGGCAAGACCAGCCCCAGCATTTT	CAARTGQDQPQHF
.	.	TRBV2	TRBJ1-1	TGTGCCAGCATCCGCTACGAAGCTTTCTTT	CASIRYEAFF
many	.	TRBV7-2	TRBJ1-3	TGTGCCAGCAGCCCGGGTTCAGGGACTGGAAACACCATATATTTT	CASSPGSGTGNTIYF
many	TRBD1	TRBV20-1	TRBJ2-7	TGCAGTGCTAGGGATGGGACAGTGGCTACCTACGAGCAGTACTTC	CSARDGTVATYEQYF
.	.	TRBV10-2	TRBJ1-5	TGCGCCAGCAGTGGCCAGCTTAATCAGCCCCAGCATTTT	CASSGQLNQPQHF
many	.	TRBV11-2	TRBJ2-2	TGTGCCAGCAGCTTAGGGACACATAACACCGGGGAGCTGTTTTTT	CASSLGTHNTGELFF
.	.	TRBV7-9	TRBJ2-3	TGTGCCAGCAGCGACAGAGACAGTCCGAGCACAGATACGCAGTATTTT	CASSDRDSPSTDTQYF
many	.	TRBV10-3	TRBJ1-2	TGTGCCATCAGTGAGTTGGACCCGATATCGTGGTATGGCTACACCTTC	CAISELDPISWYGYTF
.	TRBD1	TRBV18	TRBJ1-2	TGTGCCAGCTCACCAAAGGGACAGGCCTATGGCTACACCTTC	CASSPKGQAYGYTF
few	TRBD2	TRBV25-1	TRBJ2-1	TGTGCCAGCAGTCACCCGGGGGGATCCTACAATGAGCAGTTCTTC	CASSHPGGSYNEQFF
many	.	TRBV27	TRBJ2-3	TGTGCCAGCAGAGGCAGGGCTACAGATACGCAGTATTTT	CASRGRATDTQYF
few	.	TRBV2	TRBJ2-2	TGTGCCAGCAGGGTTGCGGGGACCGGGGAGCTGTTTTTT	CASRVAGTGELFF
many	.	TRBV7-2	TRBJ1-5	TGTGCCAGCAGCCTCCTTGGGCTAGGCAATCAGCCCCAGCATTTT	CASSLLGLGNQPQHF
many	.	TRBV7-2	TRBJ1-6	TGTGCCAGCAGCTTAGTCGGACAAAATTCACCCCTCCACTTT	CASSLVGQNSPLHF
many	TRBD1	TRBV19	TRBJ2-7	TGTGCCAGTAGTCCACAGGGGGAATGGTCCTACGAGCAGTACTTC	CASSPQGEWSYEQYF
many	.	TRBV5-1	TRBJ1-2	TGCGCCAGCAGCTTGAGTACCGGAGCTAACTATGGCTACACCTTC	CASSLSTGANYGYTF
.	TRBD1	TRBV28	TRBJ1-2	TGTGCCAGCATACAACAGGGGGCCCCCTACTATGGCTACACCTTC	CASIQQGAPYYGYTF
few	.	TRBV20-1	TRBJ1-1	TGCAGTGCCGTACAGGGTGCGGTAGCTTTCTTT	CSAVQGAVAFF
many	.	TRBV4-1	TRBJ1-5	TGCGCCAGCAGCCAAGATGTTCGGAATCAGCCCCAGCATTTT	CASSQDVRNQPQHF
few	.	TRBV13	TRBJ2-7	TGTGCCAGCAGCTTCGGCGGGGGCCCTTGGGAGCAGTACTTC	CASSFGGGPWEQYF
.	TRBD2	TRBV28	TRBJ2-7	TGTGCCAGCAGTTCCGGGGGGGAGGTGTACGAGCAGTACTTC	CASSSGGEVYEQYF
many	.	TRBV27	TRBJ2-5	TGTGCCAGCAGTTTAGCGGGCCTAGGGGTCCAAGAGACCCAGTACTTC	CASSLAGLGVQETQYF
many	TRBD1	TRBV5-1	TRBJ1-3	TGCGCCAGCAGCTTGGATCGGTGGGGACAGGGAAACACCATATATTTT	CASSLDRWGQGNTIYF
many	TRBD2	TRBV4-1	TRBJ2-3	TGCGCCAGCAGCCACGGACTAGCGGGGGGGCCGATGAGCACAGATACGCAGTATTTT	CASSHGLAGGPMSTDTQYF
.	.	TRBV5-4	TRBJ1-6	TGTGCCAGCAGCTTATCCTCCAGCGGGGATTCACCCCTCCACTTT	CASSLSSSGDSPLHF
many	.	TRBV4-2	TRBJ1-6	TGTGCCAGCAGCCAAGACGGGGACCACGTCAATTCACCCCTCCACTTT	CASSQDGDHVNSPLHF
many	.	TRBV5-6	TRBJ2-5	TGTGCCAGCAGCCTGACCCTGGCTCTGGAGACCCAGTACTTC	CASSLTLALETQYF
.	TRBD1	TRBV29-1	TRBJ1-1	TGCAGCGTCCGGACAGGGCCCAACACTGAAGCTTTCTTT	CSVRTGPNTEAFF
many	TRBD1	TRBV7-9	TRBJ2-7	TGTGCCAGCAGCTCGTCGGACAGGACCCCCTACGAGCAGTACTTC	CASSSSDRTPYEQYF
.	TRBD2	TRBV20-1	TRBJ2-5	TGCAGTGCTGGGGGGACTAGCGGGGGCCCCCAAGAGACCCAGTACTTC	CSAGGTSGGPQETQYF
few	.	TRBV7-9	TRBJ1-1	TGTGCCAGCAGCCCCCCGGCAGGTTCTAAGGCTTTAACTGAAGCTTTCTTT	CASSPPAGSKALTEAFF
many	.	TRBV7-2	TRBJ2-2	TGTGCCAGCAGCTTAGCTGCGGCCGGGGAGCTGTTTTTT	CASSLAAAGELFF